This T cell receptor (beta chain) was obtained from a study of T cells after yellow fever vaccination (dated by TCRdb to between 2017 and 2020). Context from the whole study: The SMART-Seq v4 Ultra Low Input RNA kit was used to prepare libraries from fractions with low cell numbers. To track T-cell clones before and after primary and booster YFV17D yellow fever vaccination, bulk TCR alpha and beta repertoires were sequenced longitudinally. Two healthy male donors, one aged 18 to 30 and one aged 30 to 39 years, were included in the cohort. Blood was collected at multiple timepoints before and after primary and secondary immunization, and bulk PBMC replicates and cell subsets were isolated.

In regard to this clonotype: Its antigen is currently not known. A much larger clone lies a single base off, so this may be a read error.

TCR cDNA was synthesized by 5'RACE template switching, which introduced a universal primer site and unique molecular identifiers. Priming for cDNA synthesis came from both the TCR alpha and TCR beta constant segments. Libraries were amplified in two PCR steps, with sample barcodes and sequencing adapters added in the second step. Sequencing of the libraries was done on either Illumina HiSeq 2500 (2x100 bp) or NovaSeq (2x150 bp). The original methods were these. MIGEC was used to demultiplex reads and collapse the reads into UMI consensus sequences, and MiXCR was used for V(D)J alignment. Using edgeR on replicate PBMC samples, clonotypes were called vaccine-responding if FDR was below 0.01 and the log2 fold change was above 5 up to day 15. CD4 or CD8 identity was assigned to each bulk clonotype according to whether the clonotype was present at higher abundance in the sequenced CD4 repertoire or the sequenced CD8 repertoire. TCRdb applied fastp at Q25 and MiXCR to the public reads, then kept only in-frame beta chains. A single entry per CDR3 protein holds the most common genes and DNA from its merged rows. The V and J calls and clone size come from TCRdb's table, not from the authors' own analysis. The table for this sample lists 110,000 or so distinct CDR3 sequences; roughly 7.2% of them were counted only once. 2.7% of the sample is taken by the ten largest.

Here is what the overall study found, with its caveats: A small fraction of clonotypes appeared in both the CD4 and CD8 compartments, likely as a result of convergent recombination. FACS-sorted repertoires could contain abundant contaminating clonotypes from the bulk population, so computational filtering was required. After the booster, most clones that had expanded after primary vaccination were detected again (roughly 95% of CD4 and under 90% of CD8), suggesting broad maintenance of memory. Compared with the primary T-cell response, the secondary T-cell response was weaker but faster, peaking on day 5 rather than day 15. The study included only two donors, which limits how far the findings can be generalized.

The CDR3 sequence holds 13 residues, the cysteine and phenylalanine included. The entry retains the CDR3 DNA only, 39 bases that are in frame from base 1. CDR1 LNHNV and CDR2 YYDKDF were looked up in the germline V gene (reference sequence). V drops 1 base and J drops 10 bases, leaving 12 bases in between. The treatment or condition label corresponds to: live attenuated yellow fever vaccine strain. A standard Ficoll-Paque protocol was used to isolate PBMCs from peripheral blood. Dynabeads CD4 and CD8 positive selection kits were used to isolate CD4 and CD8 T-cell fractions. RNA was extracted with TriZol from bulk PBMCs, CD4 and CD8 fractions, and dextramer-positive and dextramer-negative fractions.

The sample was CD4+ T cells sorted from PBMCs, taken about 41 days after the first yellow fever vaccination. The chain couples TRBV15 to TRBJ2-3; TRBD1 could be the D gene, as 5 bases match. The receptor was derived from a man between 18 and 35 years old who received the YFV17D yellow fever vaccine. The CDR3 is CATSRGSWGAQYF. The nucleotides are TGTGCCACCAGCAGAGGTAGTTGGGGCGCGCAGTATTTT. With the rest looked up from the reference TRBV15 and TRBJ2-3 genes rather than sequenced, the full variable domain is DAMVIQNPRYQVTQFGKPVTLSCSQTLNHNVMYWYQQKSSQAPKLLFHYYDKDFNNEADTPDNFQSRRPNTSFCFLDIRSPGLGDTAMYLCATSRGSWGAQYFGPGTRLTVL.